This entry lists 8 T cell receptor beta chains sequenced from one sample in a study of blood T cell repertoires in COVID-19 (TCRdb year 2020). The library was made by the immunoSEQ multiplex PCR assay. What TCRdb holds here is the immuneACCESS table cut down to in-frame rearrangements. Part of the clones is not present; checked against another copy, under half of the missing clones reflect an unresolved V gene, and the others are unexplained. The sample table holds approximately 53,000 clones, of which 89% were seen once. The top ten clones comprise roughly 2.3% of the sample. Sequencing was done on a sample of peripheral blood. The receptors were gathered from a human donor in a cohort sampled during active COVID-19.

This clone is a singleton in its sample. The rearrangement joins TRBV9 to TRBJ1-1; D is unclear. The CDR3 totals 13 residues. Per germline, CDR1 SGDLS and CDR2 YYNGEE. V lost 1 base to trimming and J lost 4 bases, with 8 bases between them. CDR3 DNA: TGTGCCAGCAGCGTACAGGAGGCCACTGAAGCTTTCTTT. The encoded protein is CASSVQEATEAFF.

This clone was counted a few times. This sample also contains other DNA sequences that code for the same CDR3. The gene calls are TRBV27 and TRBJ1-1, with no clear D. From germline, CDR1 is MNHEY and CDR2 SMNVEV (reference sequence). The CDR3 has 13 residues. The V and J ends lost 0 bases and 1 base respectively, with 3 bases between them. CDR3 bases: TGTGCCAGCAGTTTATCGAGGAACACTGAAGCTTTCTTT. Protein sequence: CASSLSRNTEAFF.

This clone showed up just once. DNA for the CDR3: TGTGCCAGCAGCCCCCGGGGGATCAATGAGCAGTTCTTC. This sequence encodes CASSPRGINEQFF. V usage is TRBV7-8 and J usage is TRBJ2-1; perhaps TRBD2 as D (6 bases). From germline, CDR1 is SGHVS and CDR2 FQNEAQ. V was cut by 5 bases and J by 6 bases, with 11 bases left in between. CDR3 length: 13 amino acids.

This clone was observed a single time. The chain couples TRBV7-2 to TRBJ2-7; TRBD2 aligns across 13 bases. Losses at the gene ends were 0 bases for V and 2 bases for J; bases not matched to a gene: 4. Germline CDR1 SGHTA, CDR2 FQGNSA. This CDR3 is built from 17 residues. CDR3: CASSLARTSGRPYEQYF. The CDR3 coding sequence is TGTGCCAGCAGCTTAGCGAGGACTAGCGGGAGACCCTACGAGCAGTACTTC.

V gene TRBV4-1 combines with J gene TRBJ1-3; TRBD1 agrees at 9 bases. Germline CDR1 MGHRA, CDR2 YSYEKL. The CDR3 extends over 15 amino acids. V trimming: 3 bases; J trimming: 4 bases; junction bases outside the gene matches: 4. Here the CDR3 DNA reads TGCGCCAGCAGCCAGGCCGGGACAGGGGGAAACACCATATATTTT. Translating it yields CASSQAGTGGNTIYF.

V gene TRBV7-2 combines with J gene TRBJ2-7, with TRBD2 matching over 9 bases. The CDR3 is made up of 14 amino acids. Germline V gives CDR1 SGHTA, CDR2 FQGNSA. Trimming cost V 1 base and J 7 bases; bases outside gene matches: 5. The CDR3 loop reads CASSLGFSGREQYF. The CDR3 region has the DNA TGTGCCAGCAGCTTAGGATTTAGCGGGAGAGAGCAGTACTTC.

This clone was found a few times. The chain joins TRBV9 to TRBJ1-2; D possibly corresponds to TRBD1 (5 bases). The ends were cut back, 4 bases at V and 4 bases at J, with 20 bases in the middle. The CDR3 length is 16 residues. Germline values: CDR1 SGDLS, CDR2 YYNGEE. CDR3 in amino acids: CASSTYESGTTYGYTF. The CDR3 DNA sequence: TGTGCCAGCAGCACTTACGAGTCCGGGACTACCTATGGCTACACCTTC.

V and J are TRBV27 and TRBJ2-1, with D unresolved. The germline gives CDR1 MNHEY, CDR2 SMNVEV (reference sequence). Trimming removed 10 bases at V and 8 bases at J, with 21 bases between. This CDR3 is built from 14 residues. The CDR3 here is CATRGTPGGYEQFF. The CDR3 nucleotides are TGTGCCACTCGAGGTACCCCGGGTGGGTATGAGCAGTTCTTC.